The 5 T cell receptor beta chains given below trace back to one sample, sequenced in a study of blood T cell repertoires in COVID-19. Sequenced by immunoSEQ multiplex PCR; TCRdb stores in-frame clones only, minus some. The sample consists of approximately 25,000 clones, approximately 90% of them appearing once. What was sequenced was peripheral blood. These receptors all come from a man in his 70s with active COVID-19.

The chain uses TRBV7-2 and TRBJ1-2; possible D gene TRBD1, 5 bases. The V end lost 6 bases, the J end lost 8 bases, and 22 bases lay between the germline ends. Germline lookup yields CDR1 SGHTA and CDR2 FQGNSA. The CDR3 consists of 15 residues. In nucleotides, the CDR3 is TGTGCCAGCAGTCAAAAATCTGGCAGGGCGGGAGGCTACACCTTC. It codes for CASSQKSGRAGGYTF.

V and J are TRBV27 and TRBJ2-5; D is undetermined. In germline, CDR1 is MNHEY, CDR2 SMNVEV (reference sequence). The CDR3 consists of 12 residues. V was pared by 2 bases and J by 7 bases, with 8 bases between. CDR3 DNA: TGTGCCAGCAGTTTACGGCCGGGGACCCAGTACTTC. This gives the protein CASSLRPGTQYF.

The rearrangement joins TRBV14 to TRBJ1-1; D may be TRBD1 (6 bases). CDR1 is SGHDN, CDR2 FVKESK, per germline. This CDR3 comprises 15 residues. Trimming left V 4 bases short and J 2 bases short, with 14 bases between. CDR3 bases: TGTGCCAGCAGCCGGGCACGAGGGGGAAACACTGAAGCTTTCTTT. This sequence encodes CASSRARGGNTEAFF.

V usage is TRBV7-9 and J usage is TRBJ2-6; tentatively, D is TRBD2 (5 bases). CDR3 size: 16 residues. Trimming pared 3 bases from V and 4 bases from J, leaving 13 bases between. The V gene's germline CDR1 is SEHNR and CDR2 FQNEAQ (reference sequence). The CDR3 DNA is TGTGCCAGCAGCTTTGGTCTGGGGAGAGGGGCCAACGTCCTGACTTTC. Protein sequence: CASSFGLGRGANVLTF. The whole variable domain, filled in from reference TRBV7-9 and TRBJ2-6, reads DTGVSQNPRHKITKRGQNVTFRCDPISEHNRLYWYRQTLGQGPEFLTYFQNEAQLEKSRLLSDRFSAERPKGSFSTLEIQRTEQGDSAMYLCASSFGLGRGANVLTFGAGSRLTVL.

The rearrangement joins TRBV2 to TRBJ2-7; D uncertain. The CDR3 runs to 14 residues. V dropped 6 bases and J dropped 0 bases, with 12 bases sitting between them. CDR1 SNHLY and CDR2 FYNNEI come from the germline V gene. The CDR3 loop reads CASSKSEISYEQYF. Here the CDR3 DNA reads TGTGCCAGCAGCAAAAGCGAGATCTCCTACGAGCAGTACTTC.